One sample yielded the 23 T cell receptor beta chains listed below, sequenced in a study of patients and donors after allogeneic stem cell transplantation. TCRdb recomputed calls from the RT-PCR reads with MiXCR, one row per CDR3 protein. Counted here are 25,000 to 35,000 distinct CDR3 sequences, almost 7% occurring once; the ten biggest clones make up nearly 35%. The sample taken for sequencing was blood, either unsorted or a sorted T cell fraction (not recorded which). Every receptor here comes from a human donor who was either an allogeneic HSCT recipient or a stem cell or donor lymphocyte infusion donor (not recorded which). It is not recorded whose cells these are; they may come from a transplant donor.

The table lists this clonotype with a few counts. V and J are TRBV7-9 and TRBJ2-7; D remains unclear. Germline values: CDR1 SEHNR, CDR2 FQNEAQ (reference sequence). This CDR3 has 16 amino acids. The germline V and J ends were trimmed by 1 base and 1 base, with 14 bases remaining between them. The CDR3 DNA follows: TGTGCCAGCAGCTTAGATAAGATGGACGGGTCCTACGAGCAGTACTTC. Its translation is CASSLDKMDGSYEQYF.

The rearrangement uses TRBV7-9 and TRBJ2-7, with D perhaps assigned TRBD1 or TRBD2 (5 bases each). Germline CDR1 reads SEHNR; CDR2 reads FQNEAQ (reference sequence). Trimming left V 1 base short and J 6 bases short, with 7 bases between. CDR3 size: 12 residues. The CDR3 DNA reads TGTGCCAGCAGCTTAGTGGGGACCGAGCAGTACTTC. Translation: CASSLVGTEQYF.

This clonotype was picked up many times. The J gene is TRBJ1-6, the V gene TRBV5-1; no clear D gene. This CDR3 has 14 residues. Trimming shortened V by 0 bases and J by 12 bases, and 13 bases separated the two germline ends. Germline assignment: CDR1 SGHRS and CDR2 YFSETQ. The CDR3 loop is CASSLDLPTRPLHF. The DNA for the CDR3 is TGCGCCAGCAGCTTGGACCTTCCTACTAGACCCCTCCACTTT.

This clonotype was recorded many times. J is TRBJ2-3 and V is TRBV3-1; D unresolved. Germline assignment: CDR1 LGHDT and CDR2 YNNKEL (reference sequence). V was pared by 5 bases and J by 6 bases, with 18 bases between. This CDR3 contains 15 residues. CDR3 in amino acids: CASSTRHSEMDTQYF. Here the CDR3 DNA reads TGTGCCAGCAGCACACGACATTCGGAGATGGATACGCAGTATTTT.

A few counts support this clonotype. The CDR3 bases are TGTGCCAGCAGCTTGGAGTCAGTTTACAATGAGCAGTTCTTC. Its translation is CASSLESVYNEQFF. The chain joins TRBV5-5 to TRBJ2-1, with D hard to call. The CDR3 totals 14 residues. Trimming stripped 0 bases from V and 4 bases from J, with 8 bases between. Germline V lookup: CDR1 SGHKS, CDR2 YYEKEE (reference sequence). Variable domain in full (rest from reference TRBV5-5 and TRBJ2-1): DAGVTQSPTHLIKTRGQQVTLRCSPISGHKSVSWYQQVLGQGPQFIFQYYEKEERGRGNFPDRFSARQFPNYSSELNVNALLLGDSALYLCASSLESVYNEQFFGPGTRLTVL.

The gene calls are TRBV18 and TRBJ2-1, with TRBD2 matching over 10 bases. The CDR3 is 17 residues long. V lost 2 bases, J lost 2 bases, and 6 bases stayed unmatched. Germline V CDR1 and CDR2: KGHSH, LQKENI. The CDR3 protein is CASSPAITSGTYNEQFF. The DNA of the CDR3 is TGTGCCAGCTCACCAGCAATCACTAGCGGGACCTACAATGAGCAGTTCTTC.

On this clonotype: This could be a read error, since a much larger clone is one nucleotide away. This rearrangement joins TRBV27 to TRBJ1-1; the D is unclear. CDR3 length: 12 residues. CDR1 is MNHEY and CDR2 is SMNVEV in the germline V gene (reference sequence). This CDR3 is CASSKYGGEVFF. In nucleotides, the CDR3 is TGTGCCAGCAGTAAATACGGTGGTGAAGTTTTCTTT.

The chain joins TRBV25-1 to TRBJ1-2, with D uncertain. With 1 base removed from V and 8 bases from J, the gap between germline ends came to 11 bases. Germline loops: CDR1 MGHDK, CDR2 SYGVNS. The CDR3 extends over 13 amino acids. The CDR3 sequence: CASSESTIRGYTF. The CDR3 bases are TGTGCCAGCAGTGAATCAACAATACGGGGCTACACCTTC.

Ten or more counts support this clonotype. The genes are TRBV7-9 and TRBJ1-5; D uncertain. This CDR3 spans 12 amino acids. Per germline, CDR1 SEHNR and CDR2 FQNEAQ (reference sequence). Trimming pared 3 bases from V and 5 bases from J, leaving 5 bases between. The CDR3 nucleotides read TGTGCCAGCAGCTTGGAGGATCAGCCCCAGCATTTT. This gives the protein CASSLEDQPQHF.

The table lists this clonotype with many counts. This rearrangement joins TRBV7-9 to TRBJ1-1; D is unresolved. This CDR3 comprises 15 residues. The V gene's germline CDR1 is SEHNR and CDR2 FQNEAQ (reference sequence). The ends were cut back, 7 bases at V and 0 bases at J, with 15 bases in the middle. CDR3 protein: CASTRNQQMNTEAFF. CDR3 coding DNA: TGTGCCAGCACCAGGAACCAACAGATGAACACTGAAGCTTTCTTT.

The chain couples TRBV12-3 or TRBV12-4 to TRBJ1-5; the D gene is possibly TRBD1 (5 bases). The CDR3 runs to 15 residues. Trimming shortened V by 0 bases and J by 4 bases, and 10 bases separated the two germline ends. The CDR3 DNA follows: TGTGCCAGCAGTTTAGCGGCCGGGACTAATCAGCCCCAGCATTTT. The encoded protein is CASSLAAGTNQPQHF.

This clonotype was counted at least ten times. The CDR3, as DNA: TGTGCCAGCAGTTTGTACGTTACCTACAATGAGCAGTTCTTC. Translation gives CASSLYVTYNEQFF. J is TRBJ2-1 and V is TRBV27; D unresolved. This CDR3 has 14 residues. V was cut by 3 bases and J by 2 bases, with 8 bases left in between. CDR1 is MNHEY, CDR2 SMNVEV, per germline (reference sequence).

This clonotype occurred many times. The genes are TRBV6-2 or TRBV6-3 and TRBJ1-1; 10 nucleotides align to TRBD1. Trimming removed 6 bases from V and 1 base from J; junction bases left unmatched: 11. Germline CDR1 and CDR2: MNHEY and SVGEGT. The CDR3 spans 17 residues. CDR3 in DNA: TGTGCCAGCAGGACCGACAGGGGGCGCGCACCGAACACTGAAGCTTTCTTT. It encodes CASRTDRGRAPNTEAFF.

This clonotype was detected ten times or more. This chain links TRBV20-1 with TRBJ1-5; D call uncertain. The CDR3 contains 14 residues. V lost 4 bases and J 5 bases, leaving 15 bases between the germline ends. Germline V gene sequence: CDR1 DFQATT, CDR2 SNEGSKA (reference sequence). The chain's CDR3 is CSAKRRVRYQPQHF. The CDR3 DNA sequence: TGCAGTGCTAAGCGGAGGGTGAGATATCAGCCCCAGCATTTT.

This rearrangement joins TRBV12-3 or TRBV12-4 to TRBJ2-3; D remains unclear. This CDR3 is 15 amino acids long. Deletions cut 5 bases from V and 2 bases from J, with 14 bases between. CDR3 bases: TGTGCCAGCAGTCTATTGGCAGGTACCACAGATACGCAGTATTTT. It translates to CASSLLAGTTDTQYF.

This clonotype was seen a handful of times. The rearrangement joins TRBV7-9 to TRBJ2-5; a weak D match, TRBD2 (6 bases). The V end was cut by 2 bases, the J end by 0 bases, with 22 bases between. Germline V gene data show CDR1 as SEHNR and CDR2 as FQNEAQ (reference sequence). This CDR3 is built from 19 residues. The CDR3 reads CASSLSGWGVSTYQETQYF. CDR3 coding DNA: TGTGCCAGCAGCTTATCTGGGTGGGGGGTCTCCACGTACCAAGAGACCCAGTACTTC.

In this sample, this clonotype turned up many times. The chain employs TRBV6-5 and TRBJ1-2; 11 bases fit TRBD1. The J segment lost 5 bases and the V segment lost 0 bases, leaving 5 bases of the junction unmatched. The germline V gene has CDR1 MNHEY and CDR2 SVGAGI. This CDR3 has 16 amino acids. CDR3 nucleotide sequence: TGTGCCAGCAGTTACTCCCCGGGACAGGGGGGGTATGGCTACACCTTC. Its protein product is CASSYSPGQGGYGYTF.

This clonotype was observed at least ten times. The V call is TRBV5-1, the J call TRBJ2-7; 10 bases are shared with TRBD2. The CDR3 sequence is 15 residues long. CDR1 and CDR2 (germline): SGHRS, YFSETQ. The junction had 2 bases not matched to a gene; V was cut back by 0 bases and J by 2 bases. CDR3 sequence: CASSLVAGGPYEQYF. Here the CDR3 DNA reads TGCGCCAGCAGCTTGGTAGCGGGAGGACCCTACGAGCAGTACTTC.

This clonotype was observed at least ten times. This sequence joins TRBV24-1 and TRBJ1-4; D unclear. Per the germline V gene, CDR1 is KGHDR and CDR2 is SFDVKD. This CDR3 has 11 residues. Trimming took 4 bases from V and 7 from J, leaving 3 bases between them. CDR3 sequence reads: CATSEGEKLFF. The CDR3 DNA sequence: TGTGCCACCAGTGAAGGTGAAAAACTGTTTTTT.

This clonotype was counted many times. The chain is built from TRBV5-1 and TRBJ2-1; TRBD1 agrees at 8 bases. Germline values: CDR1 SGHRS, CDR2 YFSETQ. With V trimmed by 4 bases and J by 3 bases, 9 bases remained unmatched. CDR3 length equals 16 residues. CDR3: CASSPDRGGIYNEQFF. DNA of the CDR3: TGCGCCAGCAGCCCCGACAGGGGAGGTATCTACAATGAGCAGTTCTTC.

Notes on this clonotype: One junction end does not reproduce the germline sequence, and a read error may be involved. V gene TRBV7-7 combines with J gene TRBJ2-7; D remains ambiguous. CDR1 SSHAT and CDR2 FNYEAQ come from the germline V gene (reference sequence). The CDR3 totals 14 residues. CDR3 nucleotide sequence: TGTGCTAGCAGCTTATTGTTCTGGGGCTACGAGCAGTACTTC. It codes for CASSLLFWGYEQYF.

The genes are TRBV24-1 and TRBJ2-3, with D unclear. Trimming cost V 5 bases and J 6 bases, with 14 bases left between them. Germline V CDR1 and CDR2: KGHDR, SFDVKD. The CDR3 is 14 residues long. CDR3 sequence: CATSVASSGDTQYF. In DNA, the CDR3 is TGTGCCACCAGTGTGGCCAGCAGTGGGGATACGCAGTATTTT.

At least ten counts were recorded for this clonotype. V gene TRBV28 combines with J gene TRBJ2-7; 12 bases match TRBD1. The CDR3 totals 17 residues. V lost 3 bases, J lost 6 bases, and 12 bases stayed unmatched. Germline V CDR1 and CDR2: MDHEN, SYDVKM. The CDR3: CASSLPPMGQGAVEQYF. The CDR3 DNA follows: TGTGCCAGCAGTTTGCCCCCAATGGGACAGGGGGCGGTCGAGCAGTACTTC.